This TCR beta chain was obtained from a study of CD8 T cells in Susac syndrome. Random hexamers were used to reverse transcribe the RNA input (about 0.5 to 1 ug). MiXCR was run by TCRdb on the immunoSEQ multiplex PCR reads, yielding one entry per CDR3 protein. Of roughly 52,000 distinct CDR3 sequences in the sample, approximately 95% were seen once. Trimming removed 3 bases at V and 7 bases at J, with 7 bases between. Germline lookup yields CDR1 SGHTA and CDR2 FQGTGA. This CDR3 has 12 residues. The gene calls are TRBV7-3 and TRBJ2-1; D uncertain. The sample comprised CD8+ T cells from PBMCs. This TCR was sampled from a human donor with Susac syndrome. CDR3 protein: CASSFGLNEQFF. DNA for the CDR3: TGTGCCAGCAGCTTCGGCCTTAATGAGCAGTTCTTC.